This TCR beta chain was identified in a study of T cell responses to AZD1222 COVID-19 vaccine. Profiled with immunoSEQ multiplex PCR; TCRdb holds only in-frame clones, not every one. Among roughly 120,000 clones listed, 70% to 90% were seen once. Second doses were pooled across both intervals (about 4 or about 12 weeks). This clone was seen once. Its target is unknown. Overall study findings and caveats: Targeting of unmutated variant regions was reportedly seen in nearly half of spike-specific TCRs. Compared with day 0, the breadth and depth of the Spike-specific TCR repertoire rose significantly after two doses of AZD1222.

The sample was peripheral blood, taken 28 days after the second AZD1222 dose. The receptor's source is an adult who received the AZD1222 COVID-19 vaccine.

The CDR3 reads CASSPTGNTEAFF. As DNA, the CDR3 is TGTGCCAGCAGCCCGACAGGGAACACTGAAGCTTTCTTT. The V and J genes are TRBV6-2 or TRBV6-3 and TRBJ1-1; tentative D call: TRBD1 (6 bases). CDR3 length: 13 residues. Trimming took 6 bases from V and 1 from J, leaving 9 bases between them. Per germline, CDR1 MNHEY and CDR2 SVGEGT.